The clone carrying this TCR beta chain was seen a handful of times. The data originate from a study of CD8 T cells in Susac syndrome. The RNA, about 0.45 to 1 ug, was put through reverse transcription using random hexamers. TCR beta CDR3 was amplified by immunoSEQ covering 54 Vbeta and 13 Jbeta. Each CDR3 protein gets one entry after TCRdb re-called the immunoSEQ multiplex PCR reads with MiXCR. In the table there are some 130,000 distinct CDR3 sequences, roughly 94% of which are singletons. Blood CD8+ and CD4+ T cells underwent high-throughput TCR beta sequencing. Relapsing-remitting disease, either stable or active, was present in the treatment-naive patients who were the multiple sclerosis controls. CD8+ and CD4+ T cells were negatively isolated; TEMRA cells were FACS-enriched. V dropped 4 bases and J dropped 5; count of bases not matched to a gene: 3. CDR3 length: 13 residues. Looked up from germline, CDR1 is SEHNR and CDR2 is FQNEAQ (reference sequence).

The receptor's source is a human donor with multiple sclerosis. Sequenced: CD4+ T cells from PBMCs. The rearrangement uses TRBV7-9 and TRBJ1-1; 8 bases are a match to TRBD1. For the CDR3, the DNA is TGTGCCAGCAGCTCGACAGGGGTAACTGAAGCTTTCTTT. It translates to CASSSTGVTEAFF.